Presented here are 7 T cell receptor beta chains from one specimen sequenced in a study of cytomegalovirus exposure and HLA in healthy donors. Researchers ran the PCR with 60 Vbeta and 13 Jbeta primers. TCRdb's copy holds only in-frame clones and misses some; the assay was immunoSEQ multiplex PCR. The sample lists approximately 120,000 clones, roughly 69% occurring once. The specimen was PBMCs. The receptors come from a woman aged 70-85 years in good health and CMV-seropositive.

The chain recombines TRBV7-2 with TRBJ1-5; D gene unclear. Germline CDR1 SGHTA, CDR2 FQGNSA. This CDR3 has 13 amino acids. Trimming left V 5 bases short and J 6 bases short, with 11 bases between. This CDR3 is CASSIDGIQPQHF. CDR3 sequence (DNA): TGTGCCAGCAGCATTGACGGGATTCAGCCCCAGCATTTT.

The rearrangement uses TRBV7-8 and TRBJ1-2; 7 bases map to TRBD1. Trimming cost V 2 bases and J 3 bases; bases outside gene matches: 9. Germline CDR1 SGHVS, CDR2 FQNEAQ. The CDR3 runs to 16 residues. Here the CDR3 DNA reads TGTGCCAGCAGCTTAAGCGCGACAGGGACCCACTATGGCTACACCTTC. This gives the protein CASSLSATGTHYGYTF.

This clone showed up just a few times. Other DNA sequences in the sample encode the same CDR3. The CDR3 is CASSLQMNTEAFF. CDR3 in DNA: TGTGCCAGCAGCTTACAGATGAACACTGAAGCTTTCTTT. This chain connects TRBV14 to TRBJ1-1; D remains ambiguous. Looked up from germline, CDR1 is SGHDN and CDR2 is FVKESK. The CDR3 contains 13 residues. The V and J ends lost 5 bases and 0 bases respectively, with 7 bases between them.

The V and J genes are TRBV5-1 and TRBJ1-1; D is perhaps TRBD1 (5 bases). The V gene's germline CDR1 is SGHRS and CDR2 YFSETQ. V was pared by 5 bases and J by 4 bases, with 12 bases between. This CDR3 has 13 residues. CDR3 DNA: TGCGCCAGCAGAGTCGGGAGGGGCACTGAAGCTTTCTTT. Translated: CASRVGRGTEAFF.

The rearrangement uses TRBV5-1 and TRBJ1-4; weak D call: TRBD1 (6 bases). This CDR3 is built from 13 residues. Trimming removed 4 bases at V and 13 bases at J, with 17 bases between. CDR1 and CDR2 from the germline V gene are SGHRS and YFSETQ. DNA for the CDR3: TGCGCCAGCAGCACGGGGACAACGTTAAGACTGTTTTTT. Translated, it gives CASSTGTTLRLFF.

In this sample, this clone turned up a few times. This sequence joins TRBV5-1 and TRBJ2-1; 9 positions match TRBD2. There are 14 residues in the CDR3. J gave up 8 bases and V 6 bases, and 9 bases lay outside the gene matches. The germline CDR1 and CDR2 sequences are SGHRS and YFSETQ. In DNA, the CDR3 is TGCGCCAGCACCGTAGCGGGGGCCCCGGATGAGCAGTTCTTC. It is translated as CASTVAGAPDEQFF.

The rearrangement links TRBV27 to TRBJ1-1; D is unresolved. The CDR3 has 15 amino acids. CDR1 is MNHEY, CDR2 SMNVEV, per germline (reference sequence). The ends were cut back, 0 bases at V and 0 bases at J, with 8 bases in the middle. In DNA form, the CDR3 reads TGTGCCAGCAGTTTATCCGCAGTCATGAACACTGAAGCTTTCTTT. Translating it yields CASSLSAVMNTEAFF.